In this sample, the clone carrying this T cell receptor beta chain turned up a few times. Its antigen is undetermined. The read terminates 3 residues before the CDR3 end, so the remaining end is supplied by the germline J gene. Sequencing used immunoSEQ multiplex PCR; TCRdb keeps in-frame clones, though not all of them. The repertoire has 30,000 to 45,000 clones, none seen only once; the ten largest take 2.5% to 3%. The CDR3 runs to 13 residues. Germline V gene lookup returns CDR1 SGHTA and CDR2 FQGNSA. The sample is drawn from a study of T cell clonality in common variable immunodeficiency. Study-wide findings and caveats: Compared with healthy controls, CVID subjects showed increased TCRbeta clonality, mostly in about a third.

Sample: peripheral blood mononuclear cells. This chain links TRBV7-2 with TRBJ1-1; D unresolved. The TCR comes from a person aged 18-69 years in good health. The covered CDR3 bases are TGTGCCAGCAGCTTCTCTAACACAGATACG. Protein sequence: CASSFSNTDT. The entire CDR3 is CASSFSNTDTAFF.